Given below is one TCR beta chain in context. The sample originates from a study of T cells in narcolepsy. Sequenced by immunoSEQ multiplex PCR; TCRdb stores in-frame clones only, minus some. The sample contains nearly 25,000 clones, just over 60% of which appear only once. CDR3 length: 13 amino acids. CDR1 is LNHDA, CDR2 SQIVND, per germline (reference sequence). V was trimmed by 2 bases and J by 6 bases, leaving 7 bases between them. Sample: memory (CD45RA-) CD4+ T cells from blood. This receptor was taken from a human donor in good health. This rearrangement joins TRBV19 to TRBJ2-2, with D perhaps TRBD1 (5 bases). CDR3 DNA sequence: TGTGCCAGTAGTATATCAGGGTCCGGGGAGCTGTTTTTT. It encodes CASSISGSGELFF.